Listed below are T cell receptor beta chains from one sample, sequenced in a study of long-term antiretroviral therapy in people with HIV. Generated by immunoSEQ multiplex PCR, the TCRdb table keeps only in-frame clones and is missing some. In the table there are about 27,000 clones, roughly 80% of which are singletons. Material: unsorted PBMCs, obtained 3 years after starting antiretroviral therapy. Receptor source: a middle-aged man with HIV. The CDR3 runs from the conserved cysteine through the conserved F or W. The D gene is left open where the match is weak. Clone size appears in some rows only: once, few, many, or a class for an expanded clone.

D gene: TRBD2; J gene: TRBJ2-2; clone size: NA; V gene: TRBV4-3; CDR3 protein: CASSQKLAGTAGELFF; CDR3 DNA: TGCGCCAGCAGCCAGAAGCTAGCGGGGACGGCCGGGGAGCTGTTTTTT
D gene: NA; J gene: TRBJ1-1; clone size: NA; V gene: TRBV6-1; CDR3 protein: CASKALNTEAFF; CDR3 DNA: TGTGCCAGCAAGGCGCTGAACACTGAAGCTTTCTTT
D gene: TRBD2; J gene: TRBJ2-3; clone size: NA; V gene: TRBV5-6; CDR3 protein: CASSLIGREGGTDTQYF; CDR3 DNA: TGTGCCAGCAGCTTGATAGGTCGGGAGGGGGGCACAGATACGCAGTATTTT
D gene: NA; J gene: TRBJ2-1; clone size: NA; V gene: TRBV18; CDR3 protein: CASYGLNNEQFF; CDR3 DNA: TGTGCCAGCTACGGACTAAACAATGAGCAGTTCTTC
D gene: TRBD1; J gene: TRBJ2-3; clone size: NA; V gene: TRBV5-4; CDR3 protein: CASRPGQGATDTQYF; CDR3 DNA: TGTGCCAGCAGGCCCGGACAGGGGGCAACAGATACGCAGTATTTT
D gene: TRBD2; J gene: TRBJ2-7; clone size: NA; V gene: TRBV7-6; CDR3 protein: CASSLGAGGPEQYF; CDR3 DNA: TGTGCCAGCAGCTTAGGAGCGGGAGGACCCGAGCAGTACTTC
D gene: NA; J gene: TRBJ2-7; clone size: NA; V gene: TRBV6-5; CDR3 protein: CASSASGLSYEQYF; CDR3 DNA: TGTGCCAGCAGTGCAAGCGGACTCTCCTACGAGCAGTACTTC
D gene: NA; J gene: TRBJ1-4; clone size: once; V gene: TRBV23-1; CDR3 protein: CASSQSLQVKWGFNEKLFF; CDR3 DNA: TGCGCCAGCAGTCAATCTTTACAGGTCAAGTGGGGTTTTAATGAAAAACTGTTTTTT
D gene: TRBD2; J gene: TRBJ2-7; clone size: NA; V gene: TRBV19; CDR3 protein: CASSVSTLGLGTYEQYF; CDR3 DNA: TGTGCCAGTAGTGTATCAACCCTTGGACTAGGAACCTACGAGCAGTACTTC
D gene: TRBD2; J gene: TRBJ2-3; clone size: NA; V gene: TRBV5-4; CDR3 protein: CASRDQRGSTDTQYF; CDR3 DNA: TGTGCCAGCAGGGACCAGCGGGGGTCCACAGATACGCAGTATTTT
D gene: NA; J gene: TRBJ2-7; clone size: NA; V gene: TRBV28; CDR3 protein: CASSFLSPVEQYF; CDR3 DNA: TGTGCCAGCAGTTTTTTAAGTCCGGTCGAGCAGTACTTC
D gene: NA; J gene: TRBJ2-3; clone size: once; V gene: TRBV7-2; CDR3 protein: CASSLLAISADTQYF; CDR3 DNA: TGTGCCAGCAGCTTATTAGCTATTTCCGCAGATACGCAGTATTTT
D gene: NA; J gene: TRBJ1-5; clone size: NA; V gene: TRBV19; CDR3 protein: CASSNREYSNQPQHF; CDR3 DNA: TGTGCCAGTAGTAACCGGGAGTATAGCAATCAGCCCCAGCATTTT
D gene: NA; J gene: TRBJ2-1; clone size: NA; V gene: TRBV11-2; CDR3 protein: CASSPTNSYNEQFF; CDR3 DNA: TGTGCCAGCAGCCCAACCAACAGCTACAATGAGCAGTTCTTC
D gene: NA; J gene: TRBJ1-4; clone size: NA; V gene: TRBV15; CDR3 protein: CATSREGTEKLFF; CDR3 DNA: TGTGCCACCAGCAGAGAAGGGACTGAAAAACTGTTTTTT
D gene: NA; J gene: TRBJ1-2; clone size: NA; V gene: TRBV29-1; CDR3 protein: CSVDTGEADNYGYTF; CDR3 DNA: TGCAGCGTTGATACGGGGGAGGCCGATAACTATGGCTACACCTTC
D gene: NA; J gene: TRBJ1-1; clone size: NA; V gene: TRBV10-3; CDR3 protein: CAISISDTNTEAFF; CDR3 DNA: TGTGCCATCAGTATATCAGACACTAACACTGAAGCTTTCTTT
D gene: NA; J gene: TRBJ2-3; clone size: NA; V gene: TRBV5-1; CDR3 protein: CASSLDGQGDTQYF; CDR3 DNA: TGCGCCAGCAGCTTGGACGGGCAGGGAGATACGCAGTATTTT
D gene: TRBD1; J gene: TRBJ1-5; clone size: NA; V gene: TRBV12-5; CDR3 protein: CASGQGQGPNQPQHF; CDR3 DNA: TGTGCTAGTGGTCAGGGACAGGGACCAAATCAGCCCCAGCATTTT
D gene: TRBD2; J gene: TRBJ2-1; clone size: NA; V gene: TRBV30; CDR3 protein: CAWSGVAGELREQFF; CDR3 DNA: TGTGCCTGGAGTGGAGTAGCGGGAGAGTTGAGAGAGCAGTTCTTC
D gene: NA; J gene: TRBJ2-3; clone size: NA; V gene: TRBV7-9; CDR3 protein: CASSTTGTGYTDTQYF; CDR3 DNA: TGTGCCAGCAGCACAACCGGGACGGGGTACACAGATACGCAGTATTTT
D gene: NA; J gene: TRBJ1-2; clone size: few; V gene: TRBV7-9; CDR3 protein: CASSLDQLYGYTF; CDR3 DNA: TGTGCCAGCAGCTTAGACCAACTTTATGGCTACACCTTC
D gene: NA; J gene: TRBJ2-7; clone size: NA; V gene: TRBV5-1; CDR3 protein: CASSSELTYEQYF; CDR3 DNA: TGCGCCAGCAGCAGCGAACTAACCTACGAGCAGTACTTC
D gene: TRBD1; J gene: TRBJ2-1; clone size: NA; V gene: TRBV14; CDR3 protein: CASSADRVPYGEQFF; CDR3 DNA: TGTGCCAGCAGCGCGGACAGGGTCCCGTATGGGGAGCAGTTCTTC
D gene: TRBD1; J gene: TRBJ1-5; clone size: NA; V gene: TRBV19; CDR3 protein: CASSIGAGGGQPQHF; CDR3 DNA: TGTGCCAGTAGTATAGGTGCAGGGGGCGGGCAGCCCCAGCATTTT
D gene: NA; J gene: TRBJ2-1; clone size: NA; V gene: TRBV28; CDR3 protein: CASSGSGTDNEQFF; CDR3 DNA: TGTGCCAGCAGCGGATCCGGGACGGATAATGAGCAGTTCTTC
D gene: NA; J gene: TRBJ2-3; clone size: NA; V gene: TRBV29-1; CDR3 protein: CSARADTQYF; CDR3 DNA: TGCAGCGCCCGGGCAGATACGCAGTATTTT
D gene: TRBD1; J gene: TRBJ1-5; clone size: few; V gene: TRBV19; CDR3 protein: CASSNSGQSNQPQHF; CDR3 DNA: TGTGCCAGTAGTAACTCGGGACAGAGCAATCAGCCCCAGCATTTT
D gene: TRBD2; J gene: TRBJ2-1; clone size: NA; V gene: TRBV5-4; CDR3 protein: CASSPGTSGYNEQFF; CDR3 DNA: TGTGCCAGCAGCCCCGGGACTAGCGGATACAATGAGCAGTTCTTC
D gene: NA; J gene: TRBJ2-7; clone size: NA; V gene: TRBV19; CDR3 protein: CASSIEDNYEQYF; CDR3 DNA: TGTGCCAGTAGTATAGAGGACAACTACGAGCAGTACTTC
D gene: TRBD1; J gene: TRBJ1-5; clone size: NA; V gene: TRBV23-1; CDR3 protein: CASHDRDQKGSNQPQHF; CDR3 DNA: TGCGCCAGCCACGACAGGGACCAAAAGGGGAGCAATCAGCCCCAGCATTTT
D gene: NA; J gene: TRBJ1-2; clone size: NA; V gene: TRBV19; CDR3 protein: CASSNSPRAGYTF; CDR3 DNA: TGTGCCAGTAGTAATAGCCCTAGAGCTGGCTACACCTTC
D gene: NA; J gene: TRBJ2-2; clone size: once; V gene: TRBV2; CDR3 protein: CASSAGNPGELFF; CDR3 DNA: TGTGCCAGCAGTGCGGGGAATCCCGGGGAGCTGTTTTTT
D gene: NA; J gene: TRBJ2-7; clone size: once; V gene: TRBV19; CDR3 protein: CASSMGPFGNEQYF; CDR3 DNA: TGTGCCAGTAGTATGGGACCATTCGGGAACGAGCAGTACTTC
D gene: TRBD2; J gene: TRBJ2-7; clone size: NA; V gene: TRBV19; CDR3 protein: CASSISAGSSYEQYF; CDR3 DNA: TGTGCCAGTAGTATCTCAGCGGGAAGCTCCTACGAGCAGTACTTC
D gene: NA; J gene: TRBJ1-4; clone size: NA; V gene: TRBV18; CDR3 protein: CASSPRGRGSNEKLFF; CDR3 DNA: TGTGCCAGCTCACCACGGGGACGTGGGTCTAATGAAAAACTGTTTTTT
D gene: TRBD1; J gene: TRBJ1-1; clone size: NA; V gene: TRBV30; CDR3 protein: CAWFKKQGALNTEAFF; CDR3 DNA: TGTGCCTGGTTCAAGAAACAGGGGGCTTTGAACACTGAAGCTTTCTTT
D gene: NA; J gene: TRBJ1-1; clone size: once; V gene: TRBV5-1; CDR3 protein: CASSLWGDLVGNTEAFF; CDR3 DNA: TGCGCCAGCAGCTTGTGGGGGGACTTGGTCGGGAACACTGAAGCTTTCTTT
D gene: NA; J gene: TRBJ2-5; clone size: NA; V gene: TRBV7-9; CDR3 protein: CASSLRRVRRGLEETQYF; CDR3 DNA: TGTGCCAGCAGCTTAAGAAGGGTCAGAAGGGGCCTTGAAGAGACCCAGTACTTC
D gene: NA; J gene: TRBJ2-1; clone size: NA; V gene: TRBV5-5; CDR3 protein: CASSLARSSYNEQFF; CDR3 DNA: TGTGCCAGCAGCCTGGCGCGCAGCTCCTACAATGAGCAGTTCTTC
D gene: NA; J gene: TRBJ2-5; clone size: few; V gene: TRBV5-1; CDR3 protein: CASSLVETQYF; CDR3 DNA: TGCGCCAGCAGCTTAGTGGAGACCCAGTACTTC
D gene: TRBD1; J gene: TRBJ2-6; clone size: once; V gene: TRBV7-3; CDR3 protein: CASEQGVNSGANVLTF; CDR3 DNA: TGTGCCTCAGAACAGGGGGTAAACTCTGGGGCCAACGTCCTGACTTTC
D gene: NA; J gene: TRBJ2-1; clone size: NA; V gene: TRBV19; CDR3 protein: CASSWAPGGLNEQFF; CDR3 DNA: TGTGCCAGTAGTTGGGCCCCAGGGGGGCTGAATGAGCAGTTCTTC
D gene: NA; J gene: TRBJ1-2; clone size: NA; V gene: TRBV18; CDR3 protein: CASSEGVSNYGYTF; CDR3 DNA: TGTGCCAGCTCAGAGGGGGTTTCTAACTATGGCTACACCTTC
D gene: NA; J gene: TRBJ1-3; clone size: NA; V gene: TRBV28; CDR3 protein: CASSLATVGNTIYF; CDR3 DNA: TGTGCCAGCAGTTTGGCGACGGTTGGAAACACCATATATTTT
D gene: TRBD1; J gene: TRBJ1-1; clone size: NA; V gene: TRBV28; CDR3 protein: CASSNNRGYTYTEAFF; CDR3 DNA: TGTGCCAGCAGCAACAACAGGGGGTATACGTACACTGAAGCTTTCTTT
D gene: NA; J gene: TRBJ2-3; clone size: NA; V gene: TRBV19; CDR3 protein: CASSIRGGAEDTQYF; CDR3 DNA: TGTGCCAGTAGTATAAGAGGGGGGGCTGAAGATACGCAGTATTTT